The clone carrying this T cell receptor beta chain was picked up many times. Its antigen is unidentified. Between the trimmed V and J ends, which lost 0 bases and 5 bases, there was a span of 13 bases. This CDR3 region has 16 residues. Germline V lookup: CDR1 LGHNA, CDR2 YSLEER. The sample originates from a study of identical twins. Study findings and constraints: Out-of-frame alpha sequences that twins shared showed excess low generation probability.

TCRdb re-called the 5' RACE reads with MiXCR, one entry per CDR3 protein. Of approximately 410,000 distinct CDR3 sequences in the sample, about a fifth were seen once. This TCR derives from a man in his fifties in good health. The specimen was naive T cells sorted from blood. The chain carries TRBV4-3 and TRBJ1-4; TRBD1 might be the D (5 bases). The CDR3, as DNA: TGCGCCAGCAGCCAAGAACGTGGGGGGAGAAATGAAAAACTGTTTTTT. Its translation is CASSQERGGRNEKLFF.